A single sample is the source of the 9 T cell receptor beta chains below, sequenced in a study of blood T cell repertoires in COVID-19. Profiled with immunoSEQ multiplex PCR; TCRdb holds only in-frame clones, not every one. The repertoire has 310,000 or so clones, nearly 90% of them found once; the top ten carry about 1.7%. Sequenced material: PBMCs or T cells enriched from blood (not recorded which). The origin of the receptors is a woman younger than 30 with acute COVID-19.

CDR3 nucleotides: TGTGCCAGCACCCCCTCGGGACTAGCGCTCTATGAGCAGTTCTTC. Translating it yields CASTPSGLALYEQFF. The rearrangement joins TRBV28 to TRBJ2-1; 10 nucleotides line up with TRBD2. The V gene end was trimmed by 7 bases and the J gene end by 8 bases; junction bases not matched to a gene: 11. This CDR3 contains 15 residues. From germline, CDR1 is MDHEN and CDR2 SYDVKM. The full variable domain, in which reference TRBV28 and TRBJ2-1 provide the parts outside the CDR3, is DVKVTQSSRYLVKRTGEKVFLECVQDMDHENMFWYRQDPGLGLRLIYFSYDVKMKEKGDIPEGYSVSREKKERFSLILESASTNQTSMYLCASTPSGLALYEQFFGPGTRLTVL.

This chain joins TRBV4-1 and TRBJ1-2, with 8 nucleotides matching TRBD1. Germline CDR1 is MGHRA and CDR2 is YSYEKL. V shed 6 bases and J 5 bases; nucleotides not matched to a gene: 5. This CDR3 is built from 13 residues. The CDR3 reads CASRPDREYGYTF. CDR3 DNA: TGCGCCAGCAGACCGGACAGGGAGTATGGCTACACCTTC.

This chain joins TRBV7-9 and TRBJ2-5; 7 nucleotides match TRBD2. Germline values: CDR1 SEHNR, CDR2 FQNEAQ (reference sequence). V shed 5 bases, J shed 1 base, and the junction held 10 bases outside the gene matches. This CDR3 has 16 amino acids. The CDR3 region is CASSPQAGLVQETQYF. CDR3 coding DNA: TGTGCCAGCAGCCCCCAGGCAGGACTAGTCCAAGAGACCCAGTACTTC.

The V call is TRBV11-2, the J call TRBJ2-6, with TRBD2 matching over 13 bases. CDR1 SGHAT and CDR2 FQNNGV come from the germline V gene. The CDR3 runs 18 residues. V gave up 3 bases and J gave up 2 bases; unmatched junction bases: 4. The CDR3 nucleotides read TGTGCCAGCAGCTTCGGACTAGCGGGAGTAGCTGGGGCCAACGTCCTGACTTTC. Its protein is CASSFGLAGVAGANVLTF.

DNA of the CDR3: TGTGCCAGTAGTATAGTCCAGAGGTCCCTGGGTAATGAGCAGTTCTTC. Translation: CASSIVQRSLGNEQFF. The chain is built from TRBV19 and TRBJ2-1; D call uncertain. V lost 1 base to trimming and J lost 7 bases, with 17 bases between them. This CDR3 comprises 16 residues. CDR1 is LNHDA and CDR2 is SQIVND in the germline V gene (reference sequence).

The rearrangement joins TRBV11-2 to TRBJ1-1; 9 bases line up with TRBD1. Germline CDR1 reads SGHAT; CDR2 reads FQNNGV. The CDR3 has 14 amino acids. J was trimmed by 4 bases and V by 2 bases; bases with no gene match: 2. The CDR3 reads CASSLRDRVTEAFF. The CDR3 DNA reads TGTGCCAGCAGCTTACGGGACAGGGTCACTGAAGCTTTCTTT.

In regard to this clone: Distinct nucleotide sequences in the sample also encode this CDR3. This chain links TRBV7-9 with TRBJ1-1; D is perhaps TRBD1 (6 bases). V was cut by 1 base and J by 2 bases, with 8 bases left in between. Germline V lookup: CDR1 SEHNR, CDR2 FQNEAQ (reference sequence). The CDR3 runs to 14 residues. The CDR3 DNA follows: TGTGCCAGCAGCTTAGTGGGGGCTAACACTGAAGCTTTCTTT. Translated, it gives CASSLVGANTEAFF.

The CDR3 DNA sequence: TGTGCCAGCGGGGCCGGGACTAGCAACACCGGGGAGCTGTTTTTT. Translating gives CASGAGTSNTGELFF. The chain couples TRBV25-1 to TRBJ2-2, with 9 nucleotides matching TRBD2. The CDR3 has 15 residues. Germline V gene data show CDR1 as MGHDK and CDR2 as SYGVNS. V gave up 8 bases and J gave up 2 bases; unmatched junction bases: 6.

This chain links TRBV4-3 with TRBJ2-4, with a weak D call TRBD2 (5 bases). This CDR3 comprises 14 residues. V lost 1 base, J lost 9 bases, and 13 bases lay in between. The V gene's germline CDR1 is LGHNA and CDR2 YSLEER. The CDR3 DNA is TGCGCCAGCAGCCAAGGAGGGCGTGGGAGCATTCAGTACTTC. Protein sequence: CASSQGGRGSIQYF.